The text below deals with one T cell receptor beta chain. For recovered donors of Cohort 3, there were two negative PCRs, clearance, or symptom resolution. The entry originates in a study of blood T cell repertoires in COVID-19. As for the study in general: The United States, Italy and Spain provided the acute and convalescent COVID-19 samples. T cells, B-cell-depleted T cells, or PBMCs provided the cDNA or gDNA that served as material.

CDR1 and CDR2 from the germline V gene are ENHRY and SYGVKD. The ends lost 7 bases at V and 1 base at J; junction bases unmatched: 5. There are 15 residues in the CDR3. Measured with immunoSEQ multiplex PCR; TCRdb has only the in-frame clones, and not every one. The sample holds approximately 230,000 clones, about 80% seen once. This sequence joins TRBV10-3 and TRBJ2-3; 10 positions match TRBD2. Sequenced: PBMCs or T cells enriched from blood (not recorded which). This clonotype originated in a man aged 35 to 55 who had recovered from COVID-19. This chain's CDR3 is CAITELAGGTDTQYF. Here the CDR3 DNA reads TGTGCCATCACGGAGCTAGCGGGGGGCACAGATACGCAGTATTTT.